This T cell receptor (beta chain) was retrieved from a study of CD8 T cells in ankylosing spondylitis. Study-level results: The authors found the disease-linked clones to be CD8+ and relatively rare in peripheral blood. Past research had described some motif variants in reactive arthritis synovial fluid and blood. Within matched ankylosing spondylitis synovial fluid, disease-linked clones were reportedly significantly enriched. Ankylosing spondylitis blood seemed to carry a telltale TCR beta motif made of eight or nine highly homologous variants.

Quantitative 5'-RACE with molecular barcodes produced the TCR beta libraries. TCRdb processed the 5' RACE reads anew with MiXCR; each CDR3 protein has one entry. Of approximately 400,000 distinct CDR3 sequences in the sample, 25% to 30% were seen once. CDR1 and CDR2 (germline): SGHKS, YYEKEE (reference sequence). Trimming cost V 4 bases and J 4 bases, with 12 bases left between them. CDR3 length equals 14 residues. Remarks on this clonotype: Its antigen is not known.

The chain couples TRBV5-5 to TRBJ2-1; weak D call: TRBD1 (6 bases). Sequences were obtained from blood, either unsorted or a sorted T cell fraction (not recorded which). The TCR was taken from a male donor with ankylosing spondylitis. DNA of the CDR3: TGTGCCAGCAGCCGAGACAGGAGTTACAATGAGCAGTTCTTC. It yields the protein CASSRDRSYNEQFF.